The 25 T cell receptor beta chains reported below all come from one sample, sequenced in a study of prognosis after radiotherapy for stage I lung cancer (dated by TCRdb to about 2021). Instrument on record: Illumina HiSeq 3000. Two rounds of multiplex PCR were performed to amplify the TCR beta CDR3 region from genomic DNA. In the first round of PCR, primers specific to each TRBV and TRBJ gene were used, and the primer sequences are filed in Chinese patent CN105087789A. Using fastp at Q25 and MiXCR, TCRdb reprocessed the public reads and kept productive beta chains. Each entry is one CDR3 protein sequence, shown with its most common DNA and genes. The sample includes some 24,000 distinct CDR3 sequences, with approximately 35% observed a single time. The ten biggest clones cover 62% of the sample. The specimen was PBMCs, collected before or after stereotactic body radiation therapy (not recorded which). The receptors derive from a donor of 50 years or more with non-small cell lung cancer.

This clonotype was recorded at least ten times. The V call is TRBV20-1, the J call TRBJ2-3; D remains unclear. In germline, CDR1 is DFQATT, CDR2 SNEGSKA (reference sequence). This CDR3 comprises 14 residues. V gave up 3 bases and J gave up 2 bases, with 12 bases separating them. The CDR3 bases are TGCAGTGCTAGTGGGTGGGTTATCACAGATACGCAGTATTTT. Translated, it gives CSASGWVITDTQYF.

This clonotype showed up many times. The rearrangement joins TRBV20-1 to TRBJ2-7, with TRBD2 identical over 11 bases. This CDR3 has 16 residues. CDR1 is DFQATT, CDR2 SNEGSKA, per germline (reference sequence). The J segment lost 3 bases and the V segment lost 6 bases, leaving 13 bases of the junction unmatched. The CDR3 loop is CSARTSGPHNSYEQYF. The CDR3 DNA reads TGCAGTGCAAGGACTAGCGGGCCCCACAACAGCTACGAGCAGTACTTC.

In the case of this clonotype: This may come from a read error, since a much larger clone is one base off. This chain uses TRBV28 with TRBJ2-5, with unresolved D. Germline V lookup: CDR1 MDHEN, CDR2 SYDVKM. The length of the CDR3 is 17 residues. V was clipped by 5 bases and J by 4 bases, with 23 bases between them. Here the CDR3 DNA reads TGTGCCAGCAGTCAGTCGAGAGGCAATTTGTTGGGAGAGACCCAGTACTTC. Protein product: CASSQSRGNLLGETQYF.

This clonotype appeared many times. The chain recombines TRBV7-3 with TRBJ2-3; 8 bases line up with TRBD2. The CDR3 runs to 18 residues. CDR1 and CDR2 (germline): SGHTA, FQGTGA. V lost 1 base, J lost 4 bases, and 13 bases stayed unmatched. The CDR3 nucleotides are TGTGCCAGCAGCTTAAATGTTGGACTAGCCCGAGCCCCAGATACGCAGTATTTT. Residues: CASSLNVGLARAPDTQYF.

This clonotype appeared many times. The rearrangement joins TRBV5-1 to TRBJ1-2, with D unclear. Looked up from germline, CDR1 is SGHRS and CDR2 is YFSETQ. The CDR3 has 14 amino acids. Trimming removed 2 bases from V and 4 bases from J, with 12 bases in between. The CDR3 nucleotides are TGCGCCAGCAGCTTTGTGCCAGCCTCCTATGGCTACACCTTC. This translates into CASSFVPASYGYTF.

The chain couples TRBV3-1 to TRBJ1-1, with a tentative D call TRBD1 (5 bases). The CDR3 runs to 15 residues. Germline lookup yields CDR1 LGHDT and CDR2 YNNKEL (reference sequence). V lost 6 bases and J 3 bases, leaving 17 bases between the germline ends. The CDR3 DNA sequence: TGTGCCAGCAGTCCACCGGGACGGTCGCACACTGAAGCTTTCTTT. This codes for CASSPPGRSHTEAFF.

The chain couples TRBV2 to TRBJ2-7; the D call may be TRBD1 or TRBD2 (5 bases each). From germline, CDR1 is SNHLY and CDR2 FYNNEI. This CDR3 has 11 amino acids. V gave up 6 bases and J gave up 4 bases, with 7 bases separating them. This CDR3 is CASRGVYEQYF. The DNA for the CDR3 is TGTGCCAGCAGGGGGGTTTACGAGCAGTACTTC.

This clonotype was detected ten times or more. The chain has TRBV7-6 and TRBJ2-3; no definite D call. From germline, CDR1 is SGHVS and CDR2 FNYEAQ. The germline V and J ends were trimmed by 0 bases and 4 bases, with 11 bases remaining between them. The CDR3 spans 15 residues. CDR3 nucleotides: TGTGCCAGCAGCTTAGCCGTAATGCGGCCAGATACGCAGTATTTT. This translates into CASSLAVMRPDTQYF.

This clonotype was counted many times. The chain is built from TRBV29-1 and TRBJ1-1; 9 nucleotides line up with TRBD1. The J segment lost 5 bases and the V segment lost 4 bases, leaving 2 bases of the junction unmatched. The CDR3 is 12 residues long. Germline CDR1 and CDR2: SQVTM and ANQGSEA. The CDR3 nucleotides are TGCAGCGTTGCGGACAGGGGAACTGAAGCTTTCTTT. Its protein product is CSVADRGTEAFF.

This clonotype came up many times. This chain uses TRBV12-3 or TRBV12-4 with TRBJ1-1, with D unclear. CDR3 length: 14 amino acids. V gave up 4 bases and J gave up 2 bases, with 11 bases separating them. The CDR3: CASSSQTGNTEAFF. The CDR3 coding sequence is TGTGCCAGCAGTTCCCAAACTGGAAACACTGAAGCTTTCTTT.

This clonotype was counted ten times or more. The chain employs TRBV19 and TRBJ1-1; no reliable D call. The ends were cut back, 2 bases at V and 2 bases at J, with 15 bases in the middle. The CDR3 has 16 amino acids. Per germline, CDR1 LNHDA and CDR2 SQIVND (reference sequence). The CDR3 spells CASSIRIAGINTEAFF. CDR3 bases: TGTGCCAGTAGTATACGGATAGCGGGAATTAACACTGAAGCTTTCTTT.

In this sample, this clonotype turned up many times. The rearrangement uses TRBV28 and TRBJ2-1; possibly TRBD2 for D (7 bases). The germline V gene has CDR1 MDHEN and CDR2 SYDVKM. This CDR3 contains 15 residues. V gave up 4 bases and J gave up 9 bases, with 19 bases separating them. The chain's CDR3 is CASSSPQRGGGEQFF. In nucleotides, the CDR3 is TGTGCCAGCAGTTCACCGCAGAGGGGAGGGGGTGAGCAGTTCTTC.

This clonotype was detected ten times or more. V and J are TRBV11-3 and TRBJ1-5; no firm D call. The CDR3 length is 13 residues. Trimming removed 2 bases at V and 0 bases at J, with 2 bases between. The V gene's germline CDR1 is SGHNT and CDR2 YENEEA. CDR3 sequence reads: CASSLYSNQPQHF. The DNA of the CDR3 is TGTGCCAGCAGCTTATATAGCAATCAGCCCCAGCATTTT.

The chain combines TRBV20-1 with TRBJ1-5, with 7 bases that match TRBD1. With 5 bases clipped from V and 7 bases from J, the junction kept 8 bases outside the gene matches. The germline V gene has CDR1 DFQATT and CDR2 SNEGSKA (reference sequence). This CDR3 has 13 amino acids. CDR3 residues: CSAGNVQGQPQHF. CDR3 coding DNA: TGCAGTGCTGGCAACGTACAGGGGCAGCCCCAGCATTTT.

This clonotype was seen many times. CDR3: CASSPVANEQFF. The CDR3 DNA reads as TGTGCCAGCAGCCCCGTGGCGAATGAGCAGTTCTTC. The V and J genes are TRBV12-3 or TRBV12-4 and TRBJ2-1; no firm D call. This CDR3 contains 12 residues. The V gene lost 6 bases and the J gene lost 7 bases, with 10 bases spanning the gap.

This clonotype was seen repeatedly, ten times or more. This may arise from a read error, as a much more abundant clone is one base away. It is likely a read error, because the conserved phenylalanine at the end of the CDR3 is missing. This chain connects TRBV2 to TRBJ2-7, with D maybe TRBD1 (8 bases). Trimming cost V 6 bases and J 4 bases, with 16 bases left between them. CDR1 and CDR2 (germline): SNHLY, FYNNEI. The CDR3 length is 14 residues. DNA of the CDR3: TGTGCCAGCAGCGGACAGGGAGGGGGATACGAGCAGTACATC. Translating it yields CASSGQGGGYEQYI.

Remarks on this clonotype: At one boundary the junction diverges from the germline segment, which might be a read error. This chain links TRBV6-1 with TRBJ1-2, with TRBD1 identical over 7 bases. CDR1 and CDR2 from the germline V gene are MNHNS and SASEGT. This CDR3 region has 12 residues. This CDR3 is CASNRDSYCYAF. The CDR3 DNA follows: TGTGCCAGCAATCGGGACAGCTATTGCTACGCCTTC.

The V gene is TRBV11-3, the J gene TRBJ2-1; D is perhaps TRBD2 (6 bases). CDR3 length: 17 amino acids. Trimming removed 4 bases from V and 4 bases from J, with 20 bases in between. Germline loops: CDR1 SGHNT, CDR2 YENEEA. The CDR3 here is CASSSTPGTGLYNEQFF. As DNA, the CDR3 is TGTGCCAGCAGCTCCACACCCGGGACTGGTCTGTACAATGAGCAGTTCTTC.

With respect to this clonotype: A read error may be the cause here, since a much bigger clone is one base away. This rearrangement joins TRBV20-1 to TRBJ1-1; D gene ambiguous. This CDR3 contains 13 residues. From germline, CDR1 is DFQATT and CDR2 SNEGSKA (reference sequence). The CDR3 loop is CSASRFSNTEDFF. The DNA of the CDR3 is TGCAGTGCTAGCAGGTTCTCGAACACTGAAGATTTCTTT.

This clonotype came up many times. The chain combines TRBV6-2 or TRBV6-3 with TRBJ1-1; D possibly corresponds to TRBD1 (5 bases). Per germline, CDR1 MNHEY and CDR2 SVGEGT. V lost 2 bases, J lost 5 bases, and 12 bases lay in between. This CDR3 comprises 14 residues. CDR3 DNA sequence: TGTGCCAGCAGTTACGCGTCCAGGGCGACTGAAGCTTTCTTT. This sequence encodes CASSYASRATEAFF.

In this sample, this clonotype turned up many times. This rearrangement joins TRBV7-9 to TRBJ2-3; 8 bases are a match to TRBD2. Trimming at V came to 4 bases and at J to 5 bases, leaving 11 bases not matched to a gene. Germline CDR1 and CDR2: SEHNR and FQNEAQ (reference sequence). There are 16 residues in the CDR3. CDR3: CASSSHLGLVKDTQYF. CDR3 in DNA: TGTGCCAGCAGCTCCCACTTGGGACTAGTGAAAGATACGCAGTATTTT.

On this clonotype itself: A far larger clone is off by one base, so a read error is likely. V and J are TRBV6-9 and TRBJ2-3; 8 positions agree with TRBD2. The CDR3 consists of 17 residues. The germline V gene encodes CDR1 MNHGY and CDR2 SVAAGI. Unmatched junction bases numbered 16, after V lost 5 bases and J lost 6 bases. DNA of the CDR3: TGTGCCAGCAGTGAGTGGATGGGCGGGAGGTCCGGGGATACGCAGTATTTT. Protein product: CASSEWMGGRSGDTQYF.

The chain joins TRBV25-1 to TRBJ2-1; D is possibly TRBD1 (6 bases). In germline, CDR1 is MGHDK, CDR2 SYGVNS. The V end lost 3 bases, the J end lost 4 bases, and 7 bases lay between the germline ends. CDR3 size: 13 residues. This CDR3 reads CASSDGQYNEQFF. The CDR3 DNA is TGTGCCAGCAGTGATGGACAGTACAATGAGCAGTTCTTC.

This clonotype showed up many times. The CDR3 is CASSTETGATYEQYF. DNA for the CDR3: TGTGCCAGCAGTACCGAGACAGGGGCGACCTACGAGCAGTACTTC. J is TRBJ2-7 and V is TRBV6-1; 8 nucleotides agree with TRBD1. CDR3 length equals 15 residues. Germline V CDR1 and CDR2: MNHNS, SASEGT. The V and J ends lost 5 bases and 2 bases, in that order; junction bases with no gene match: 8.

A note on this clonotype: Relative to the germline gene, one junction end is altered; a read error may explain this. The J gene is TRBJ2-7, the V gene TRBV25-1, with a tentative D call TRBD2 (5 bases). CDR1 and CDR2 (germline): MGHDK, SYGVNS. CDR3 length: 15 amino acids. Written as DNA, the CDR3 is TGTGGCAGCAGTGAATCCGGATTAGCGAGCGACGAGCAGTACTTC. Translation: CGSSESGLASDEQYF.